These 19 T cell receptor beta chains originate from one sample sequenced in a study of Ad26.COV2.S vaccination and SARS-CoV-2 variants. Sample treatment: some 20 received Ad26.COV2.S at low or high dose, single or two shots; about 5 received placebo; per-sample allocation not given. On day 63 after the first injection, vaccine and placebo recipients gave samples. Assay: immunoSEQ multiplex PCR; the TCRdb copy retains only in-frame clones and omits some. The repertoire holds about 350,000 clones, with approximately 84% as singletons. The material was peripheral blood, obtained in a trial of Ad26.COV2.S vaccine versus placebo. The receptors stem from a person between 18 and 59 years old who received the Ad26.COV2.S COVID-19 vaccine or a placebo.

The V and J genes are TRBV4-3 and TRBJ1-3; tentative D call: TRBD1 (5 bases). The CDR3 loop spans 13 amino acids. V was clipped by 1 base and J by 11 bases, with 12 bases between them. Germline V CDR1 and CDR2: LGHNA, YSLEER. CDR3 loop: CASSQGGGLAIYF. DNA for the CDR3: TGCGCCAGCAGCCAAGGGGGCGGACTAGCCATATATTTT.

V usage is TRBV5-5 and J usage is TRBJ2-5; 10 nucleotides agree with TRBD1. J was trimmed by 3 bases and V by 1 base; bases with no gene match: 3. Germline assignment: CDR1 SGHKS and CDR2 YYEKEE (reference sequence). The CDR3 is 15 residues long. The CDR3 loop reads CASSLLGTGEETQYF. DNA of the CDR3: TGTGCCAGCAGCTTGCTCGGGACAGGGGAAGAGACCCAGTACTTC. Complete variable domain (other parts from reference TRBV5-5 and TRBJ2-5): DAGVTQSPTHLIKTRGQQVTLRCSPISGHKSVSWYQQVLGQGPQFIFQYYEKEERGRGNFPDRFSARQFPNYSSELNVNALLLGDSALYLCASSLLGTGEETQYFGPGTRLLVL.

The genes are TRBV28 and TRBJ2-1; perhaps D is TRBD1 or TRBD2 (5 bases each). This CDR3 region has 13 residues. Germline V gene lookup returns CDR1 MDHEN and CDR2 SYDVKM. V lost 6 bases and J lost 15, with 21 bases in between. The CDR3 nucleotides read TGTGCCAGCAGCCTGAGGGGCGGCCCAGGAACGTTCTTC. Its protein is CASSLRGGPGTFF.

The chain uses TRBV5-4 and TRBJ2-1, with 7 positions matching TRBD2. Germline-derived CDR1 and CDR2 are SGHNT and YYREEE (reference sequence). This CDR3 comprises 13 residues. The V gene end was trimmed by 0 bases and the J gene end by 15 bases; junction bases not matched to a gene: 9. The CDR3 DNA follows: TGTGCCAGCAGCTTGGAGGGAGGGAAGATGGGGTTCTTC. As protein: CASSLEGGKMGFF. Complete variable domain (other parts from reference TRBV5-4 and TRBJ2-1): ETGVTQSPTHLIKTRGQQVTLRCSSQSGHNTVSWYQQALGQGPQFIFQYYREEENGRGNFPPRFSGLQFPNYSSELNVNALELDDSALYLCASSLEGGKMGFFGPGTRLTVL.

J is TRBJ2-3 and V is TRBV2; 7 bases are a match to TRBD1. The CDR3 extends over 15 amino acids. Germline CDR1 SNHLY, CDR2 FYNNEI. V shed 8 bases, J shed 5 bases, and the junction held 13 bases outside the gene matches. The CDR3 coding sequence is TGTGCCAGCCAAGACTTAGGGGGCTGGGGAGATACGCAGTATTTT. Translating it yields CASQDLGGWGDTQYF.

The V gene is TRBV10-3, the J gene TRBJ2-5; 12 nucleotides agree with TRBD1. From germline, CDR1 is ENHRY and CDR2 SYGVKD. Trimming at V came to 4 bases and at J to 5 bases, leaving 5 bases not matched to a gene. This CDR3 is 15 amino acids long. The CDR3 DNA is TGTGCCATCAGTGGGGGACAGGGGGCGCGGGAGACCCAGTACTTC. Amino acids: CAISGGQGARETQYF.

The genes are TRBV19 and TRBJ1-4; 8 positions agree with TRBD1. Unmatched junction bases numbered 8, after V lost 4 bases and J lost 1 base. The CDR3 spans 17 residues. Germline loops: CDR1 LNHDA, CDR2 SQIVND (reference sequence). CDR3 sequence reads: CASSKGQGRRTNEKLFF. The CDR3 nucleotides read TGTGCCAGTAGTAAAGGACAGGGCCGAAGAACTAATGAAAAACTGTTTTTT.

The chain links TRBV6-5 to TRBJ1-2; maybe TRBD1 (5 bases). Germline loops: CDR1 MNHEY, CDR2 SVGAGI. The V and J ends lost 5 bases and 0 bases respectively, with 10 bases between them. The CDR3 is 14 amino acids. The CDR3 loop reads CASSTRDSNYGYTF. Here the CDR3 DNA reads TGTGCCAGCAGTACGAGGGACTCTAACTATGGCTACACCTTC.

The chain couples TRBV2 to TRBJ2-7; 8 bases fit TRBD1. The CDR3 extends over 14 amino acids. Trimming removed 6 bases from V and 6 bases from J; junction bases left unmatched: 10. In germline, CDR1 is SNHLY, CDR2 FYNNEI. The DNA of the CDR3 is TGTGCCAGCAGACCCGACAGGGGAGATCGCGAGCAGTACTTC. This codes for CASRPDRGDREQYF.

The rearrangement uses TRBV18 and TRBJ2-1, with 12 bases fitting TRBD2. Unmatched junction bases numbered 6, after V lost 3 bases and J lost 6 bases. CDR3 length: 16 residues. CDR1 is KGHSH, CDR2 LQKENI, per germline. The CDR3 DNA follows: TGTGCCAGCTCACCCCTCCTGACTAGCGGGAGCAATGAGCAGTTCTTC. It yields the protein CASSPLLTSGSNEQFF.

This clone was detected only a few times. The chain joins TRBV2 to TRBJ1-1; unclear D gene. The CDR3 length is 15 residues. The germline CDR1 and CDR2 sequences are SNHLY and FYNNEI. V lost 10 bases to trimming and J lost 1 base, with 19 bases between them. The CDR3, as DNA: TGTGCCACGAGCACGGCGAGTGTGGAGAACACTGAAGCTTTCTTT. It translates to CATSTASVENTEAFF.

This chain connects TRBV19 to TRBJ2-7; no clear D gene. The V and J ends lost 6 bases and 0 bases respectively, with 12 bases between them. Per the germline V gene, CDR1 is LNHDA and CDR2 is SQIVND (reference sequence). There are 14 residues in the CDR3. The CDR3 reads CASSQASNSYEQYF. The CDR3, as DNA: TGTGCCAGTAGCCAAGCATCAAACTCCTACGAGCAGTACTTC.

The CDR3 is CASSIVWTGGRETQYF. The CDR3 DNA reads TGTGCCAGTAGTATAGTTTGGACAGGGGGCCGGGAGACCCAGTACTTC. The chain uses TRBV19 and TRBJ2-5, with 11 bases aligning to TRBD1. V lost 1 base to trimming and J lost 5 bases; unmatched junction nucleotides: 6. CDR3 size: 16 residues. The germline V gene has CDR1 LNHDA and CDR2 SQIVND (reference sequence).

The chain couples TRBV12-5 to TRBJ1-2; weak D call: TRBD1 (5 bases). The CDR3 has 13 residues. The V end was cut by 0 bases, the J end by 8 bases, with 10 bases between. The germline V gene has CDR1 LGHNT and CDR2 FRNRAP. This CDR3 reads CASGLVGEGGYTF. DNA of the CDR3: TGTGCTAGTGGTTTGGTAGGGGAGGGCGGCTACACCTTC.

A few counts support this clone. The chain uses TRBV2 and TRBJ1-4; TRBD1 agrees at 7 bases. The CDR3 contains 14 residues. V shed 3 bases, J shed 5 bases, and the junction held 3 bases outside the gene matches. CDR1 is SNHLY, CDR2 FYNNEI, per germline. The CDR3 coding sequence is TGTGCCAGCAGTGAGACAGGGATGAATGAAAAACTGTTTTTT. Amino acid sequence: CASSETGMNEKLFF.

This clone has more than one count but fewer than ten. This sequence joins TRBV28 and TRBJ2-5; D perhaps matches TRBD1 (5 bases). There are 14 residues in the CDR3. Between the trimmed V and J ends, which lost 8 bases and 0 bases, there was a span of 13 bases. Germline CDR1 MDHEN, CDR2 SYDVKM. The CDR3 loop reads CASDETANQETQYF. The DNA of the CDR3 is TGTGCCAGCGATGAGACAGCGAACCAAGAGACCCAGTACTTC.

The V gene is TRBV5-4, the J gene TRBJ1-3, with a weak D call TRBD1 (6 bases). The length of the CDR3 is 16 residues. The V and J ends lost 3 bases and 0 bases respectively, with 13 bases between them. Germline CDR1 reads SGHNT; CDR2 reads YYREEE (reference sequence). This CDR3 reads CASSSQGLGSGNTIYF. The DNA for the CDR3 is TGTGCCAGCAGCTCACAGGGACTCGGCTCTGGAAACACCATATATTTT.

CDR3 sequence reads: CASSLAADTQYF. As DNA, the CDR3 is TGCGCCAGCAGCTTGGCAGCAGATACGCAGTATTTT. The chain carries TRBV5-1 and TRBJ2-3; unclear D gene. The CDR3 runs 12 residues. Trimming pared 0 bases from V and 4 bases from J, leaving 3 bases between. Germline lookup yields CDR1 SGHRS and CDR2 YFSETQ.

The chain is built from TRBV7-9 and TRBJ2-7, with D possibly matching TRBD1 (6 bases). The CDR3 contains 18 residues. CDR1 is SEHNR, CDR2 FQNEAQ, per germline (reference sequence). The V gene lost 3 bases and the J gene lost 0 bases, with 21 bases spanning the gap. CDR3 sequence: CASSFLSGQLSVSYEQYF. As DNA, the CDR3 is TGTGCCAGCAGCTTCCTTTCGGGACAACTGAGTGTCTCCTACGAGCAGTACTTC.